This is a list of T cell receptor beta chains from one sample in a study of T cell changes during pregnancy in multiple sclerosis. Sequencing was performed with immunoSEQ multiplex PCR; in TCRdb, only in-frame clones are kept and a portion is missing. The sample has tens of thousands of clones, approximately 90% seen once. Sequenced here: CD8+ T cells from peripheral blood mononuclear cells, sampled in the third trimester of pregnancy. The receptors stem from a female donor with multiple sclerosis, enrolled in a pregnancy study. The CDR3 runs from the conserved cysteine through the conserved F or W. A D gene is named only where the DNA matches it firmly. Some rows have no size entry. The others give once, few or many, or a class for an expanded clone.

size,J,V,D,CDR3,DNA
.,TRBJ1-6,TRBV6-5,.,CASSYSAGNSPLHF,TGTGCCAGCAGTTACTCAGCAGGGAACTCACCCCTCCACTTT
.,TRBJ1-1,TRBV7-8,TRBD1,CASSLGQGTEAFF,TGTGCCAGCAGCTTAGGACAGGGGACTGAAGCTTTCTTT
few,TRBJ2-5,TRBV6-1,.,CASSEAPGSQETQYF,TGTGCCAGCAGTGAAGCCCCGGGGTCCCAAGAGACCCAGTACTTC
few,TRBJ2-2,TRBV30,.,CAWSGGGELFF,TGTGCCTGGAGTGGAGGCGGGGAGCTGTTTTTT
.,TRBJ2-1,TRBV7-2,TRBD2,CASSLLAGSSYNEQFF,TGTGCCAGCAGCTTACTAGCGGGGAGCTCCTACAATGAGCAGTTCTTC
few,TRBJ1-1,TRBV27,TRBD1,CASSAYHRGTEAFF,TGTGCCAGCAGTGCCTATCACAGGGGTACTGAAGCTTTCTTT
once,TRBJ2-1,TRBV5-5,.,CASSLVVHEQFF,TGTGCCAGCAGCCTAGTAGTCCATGAGCAGTTCTTC
.,TRBJ1-1,TRBV5-8,TRBD1,CASSHLGGSGTEAFF,TGTGCCAGCAGCCATCTAGGGGGCTCAGGGACTGAAGCTTTCTTT
.,TRBJ2-7,TRBV6-1,TRBD1,CASSPLGGTGDEQYF,TGTGCCAGCAGCCCCCTGGGCGGGACAGGGGACGAGCAGTACTTC
.,TRBJ2-2,TRBV6-6,TRBD2,CAVGEGSPTGELFF,TGTGCCGTTGGGGAGGGGTCCCCCACCGGGGAGCTGTTTTTT
.,TRBJ2-1,TRBV10-3,.,CAIKRQGDYNEQFF,TGTGCCATCAAGAGGCAGGGCGATTACAATGAGCAGTTCTTC
.,TRBJ2-1,TRBV7-6,TRBD2,CASSTLLAGGPYEQFF,TGTGCCAGCAGCACTCTACTAGCGGGGGGGCCCTATGAGCAGTTCTTC
few,TRBJ2-1,TRBV5-4,.,CASSPGLSYNEQFF,TGTGCCAGCAGCCCCGGACTCTCCTACAATGAGCAGTTCTTC
.,TRBJ2-5,TRBV9,TRBD2,CASSVAVAGGGETQYF,TGTGCCAGCAGCGTAGCTGTAGCGGGGGGCGGGGAGACCCAGTACTTC
.,TRBJ1-3,TRBV7-6,.,CASSLEGVGQSRGNTIYF,TGTGCCAGCAGCTTAGAGGGAGTCGGGCAATCCAGGGGAAACACCATATATTTT
few,TRBJ1-1,TRBV10-2,TRBD1,CASIPFQGGTEAFF,TGCGCCAGCATACCTTTCCAGGGGGGCACTGAAGCTTTCTTT
.,TRBJ2-1,TRBV7-2,TRBD2,CASRSPAGEVSSYNEQFF,TGTGCCAGCCGGTCCCCTGCGGGGGAAGTCAGCTCCTACAATGAGCAGTTCTTC
.,TRBJ1-2,TRBV27,.,CASSLAGWDGYTF,TGTGCCAGCAGTTTGGCAGGGTGGGATGGCTACACCTTC
.,TRBJ1-2,TRBV4-3,TRBD1,CASSQDYPQGANYGYTF,TGCGCCAGCAGCCAAGATTATCCACAGGGGGCGAACTATGGCTACACCTTC
.,TRBJ2-2,TRBV5-6,TRBD2,CASSWGGVYTNTGELFF,TGTGCCAGCAGCTGGGGGGGGGTCTATACGAACACCGGGGAGCTGTTTTTT
.,TRBJ1-1,TRBV5-5,.,CASSLGLNTEAFF,TGTGCCAGCAGCTTGGGGCTGAACACTGAAGCTTTCTTT
.,TRBJ2-5,TRBV7-9,.,CASSDRDYQETQYF,TGTGCCAGCAGCGACCGGGACTACCAAGAGACCCAGTACTTC
.,TRBJ2-7,TRBV27,.,CASSFQGLTYEQYF,TGTGCCAGCAGTTTTCAGGGGTTAACCTACGAGCAGTACTTC
.,TRBJ2-1,TRBV13,TRBD2,CASSLAAGGLVDEQFF,TGTGCCAGCAGCTTAGCGGCGGGGGGGCTTGTTGATGAGCAGTTCTTC
.,TRBJ2-7,TRBV4-3,TRBD1,CASSQGTGTVIYEQYF,TGCGCCAGCAGCCAGGGAACCGGGACAGTTATTTACGAGCAGTACTTC
.,TRBJ1-2,TRBV30,TRBD1,CAWIRPGQGYGYTF,TGTGCCTGGATCCGCCCGGGACAGGGTTATGGCTACACCTTC
once,TRBJ2-5,TRBV14,TRBD1,CASSPRDRGRETQYF,TGTGCCAGCAGCCCCCGGGACAGGGGACGGGAGACCCAGTACTTC
.,TRBJ2-7,TRBV9,.,CASSVYADSYEQYF,TGTGCCAGCAGCGTATATGCAGACTCCTACGAGCAGTACTTC
.,TRBJ1-1,TRBV27,.,CASNQGRMNTEAFF,TGTGCCAGCAATCAGGGTCGTATGAACACTGAAGCTTTCTTT
.,TRBJ2-1,TRBV7-9,TRBD1,CASSRTGASYNEQFF,TGTGCCAGCAGCCGGACAGGGGCCTCCTACAATGAGCAGTTCTTC
.,TRBJ1-5,TRBV4-1,.,CASSQTTAGQPQHF,TGCGCCAGCAGCCAAACCACGGCGGGTCAGCCCCAGCATTTT
.,TRBJ1-2,TRBV5-1,TRBD1,CASTSGTGDGYTF,TGCGCCAGCACATCCGGGACAGGGGATGGCTACACCTTC
.,TRBJ2-4,TRBV6-1,.,CASSGRGVGRNIQYF,TGTGCCAGCAGTGGCCGCGGCGTTGGTAGAAACATTCAGTACTTC
once,TRBJ2-2,TRBV9,TRBD2,CASSVAGGLTGELFF,TGTGCCAGCAGCGTAGCGGGGGGACTCACCGGGGAGCTGTTTTTT
once,TRBJ1-3,TRBV7-2,TRBD1,CASSLVSGGSGNTIYF,TGTGCCAGCAGCTTAGTATCAGGGGGATCTGGAAACACCATATATTTT
medium-sized,TRBJ2-3,TRBV11-2,.,CASRHPYPGSTDTQYF,TGTGCCAGCAGACACCCTTACCCAGGGAGCACAGATACGCAGTATTTT
.,TRBJ2-7,TRBV5-6,.,CASSSLSYEQYF,TGTGCCAGCAGCTCCCTTTCCTACGAGCAGTACTTC
.,TRBJ1-4,TRBV19,TRBD1,CASRWGQGLYEKLFF,TGTGCCAGTAGATGGGGACAGGGATTGTACGAAAAACTGTTTTTT
.,TRBJ1-2,TRBV11-1,.,CASSLHPRGNYGYTF,TGTGCCAGCAGCTTACACCCCAGGGGTAACTATGGCTACACCTTC